This T cell receptor beta chain was recorded in a study of cytomegalovirus exposure and HLA in healthy donors. A multiplex PCR was run with 60 Vbeta primers and 13 Jbeta primers. The data were produced by immunoSEQ multiplex PCR, yet TCRdb's version contains in-frame clones alone and is incomplete. The sample holds 60,000 to 80,000 clones; around 73% are singletons and the top ten take 3%. Germline values: CDR1 GTSNPN, CDR2 SVGIG (reference sequence). The V end lost 5 bases, the J end lost 5 bases, and 12 bases lay between the germline ends. The CDR3 covers 12 residues. Material: PBMCs. The clonotype originates from a girl aged 5-17 years in good health and CMV-seropositive. V usage is TRBV30 and J usage is TRBJ1-1; no firm D call. CDR3 DNA: TGTGCCTGGGCCCGGTTTCCTACTGAAGCTTTCTTT. It encodes CAWARFPTEAFF.